This entry is about one TCR beta chain. This clonotype was observed many times. Its antigen is currently not known. No much larger clonotype is one base removed from it; base qualities were not supplied. The data are from a study of T-cell reconstitution after alpha-beta-depleted transplantation in children (dated by TCRdb to 2016 to 2018). Regarding the research as a whole: T-cell immune reconstitution after TCRalphabeta/CD19-depleted allogeneic hematopoietic cell transplantation in children was quantitatively tracked in the study by means of TCR repertoire profiling.

The library was made by PCR. The sequencer was an Illumina HiSeq 2500. TCR library preparation used molecular barcoding, with unique molecular identifiers applied to normalize quantification of the TCRbeta repertoire. TCRdb's own reprocessing of the public reads used fastp at Q25 and MiXCR and kept productive beta chains. Identical CDR3 protein sequences are pooled into one entry, listed with their most common genes and DNA. This sample has roughly 180,000 distinct CDR3 sequences in its table, and about 14% of those were observed once. About 13% of the sample goes to the ten largest clones. Taken from the germline V gene, the CDR1 and CDR2 loops are SGHRS and YFSETQ. Spanning cysteine to phenylalanine, the CDR3 consists of 14 amino acids. Just the 42-base CDR3 DNA is kept, in frame starting at base 1. Trimming costs V 4 bases and J 2 bases, and their ends lie 13 bases apart.

This receptor was identified in a human donor who donated a stem cell graft to a child with acute lymphoblastic leukemia. The chain joins TRBV5-1 to TRBJ2-7; TRBD2 could be the D gene, as 5 bases match. This sample comprised PBMCs from the stem cell graft donor, obtained from the stem cell graft. Here the CDR3 is given as CASSHLGSPYEQYF. Here is the DNA: TGCGCCAGCAGCCACTTAGGGAGCCCCTACGAGCAGTACTTC.